This is a list of T cell receptor beta chains from one sample in a study of cytomegalovirus exposure and HLA in healthy donors. Produced via immunoSEQ multiplex PCR; TCRdb's table is partial and in-frame only. The table has roughly 70,000 clones, 85% to 95% seen once. The material sequenced was PBMCs. The source is a man between 18 and 29 years old in good health and CMV-seronegative. The CDR3 runs from the conserved cysteine through the conserved F or W. The order of the fields is CDR3 length, J gene, V gene, CDR3 protein.

11 TRBJ1-5 TRBV6-6 CASSPRDKQHF
14 TRBJ1-2 TRBV18 CASSRQGATVGYTF
14 TRBJ2-7 TRBV27 CASSFGTSGGEQYF
16 TRBJ2-1 TRBV27 CASSLYGGSSYNEQFF
15 TRBJ2-5 TRBV11-1 CASRPGTGNQETQYF
13 TRBJ2-7 TRBV30 CAWETSGGYEQYF
13 TRBJ1-1 TRBV27 CASSLGGAAEAFF
14 TRBJ1-4 TRBV6-5 CASRPGQGTEKLFF
15 TRBJ1-1 TRBV27 CASSLMSGGNTEAFF
14 TRBJ2-7 TRBV10-1 CASSGDSSSYEQYF
16 TRBJ2-3 TRBV19 CASTPKGVLRTDTQYF
14 TRBJ1-2 TRBV19 CASSFGTGDYGYTF
17 TRBJ1-2 TRBV10-3 CAISESRDRVFSGGYTF
13 TRBJ1-2 TRBV6-5 CASSYEGDYGYTF
13 TRBJ2-3 TRBV7-9 CASSPPSADTQYF
20 TRBJ2-1 TRBV7-8 CASSLLGGLAGGPMYNEQFF
20 TRBJ1-1 TRBV5-1 CASSLNRQGALVFGETEAFF
12 TRBJ1-2 TRBV19 CASSSPGGGYTF
17 TRBJ2-7 TRBV4-3 CASSQDTSGMSSYEQYF
11 TRBJ2-5 TRBV29-1 CSVGQGETQYF
16 TRBJ1-2 TRBV30 CAWSPEVPNLGYGYTF
14 TRBJ2-2 TRBV11-3 CASSLVSAGGELFF
12 TRBJ1-1 TRBV30 CAWTPFGTEAFF
13 TRBJ1-2 TRBV4-3 CASSGPSLYGYTF
13 TRBJ1-1 TRBV6-5 CASSVTGGTEAFF
15 TRBJ2-3 TRBV18 CASSPKTGGTDTQYF
14 TRBJ1-2 TRBV29-1 CSSEGVETGGGYTF
15 TRBJ1-1 TRBV5-4 CASSLGAGLNTEAFF
17 TRBJ2-3 TRBV27 CASRTYGEGIYTATQYF
13 TRBJ2-1 TRBV7-3 CASSFSGSDEQFF
13 TRBJ1-2 TRBV6-5 CASSFDRAGGYTF
15 TRBJ1-5 TRBV7-2 CASSHGQGTGQPQHF
16 TRBJ1-4 TRBV18 CASSPRKGRQNEKLFF
14 TRBJ2-5 TRBV6-5 CASSYSGQLETQYF
13 TRBJ1-2 TRBV27 CASSSGSGGGYTF
16 TRBJ1-3 TRBV7-2 CASSLVGTNSGNTIYF
14 TRBJ2-1 TRBV9 CASSLRTWTGEQFF
13 TRBJ1-1 TRBV7-9 CASSTTVNTEAFF
12 TRBJ2-7 TRBV5-1 CASSVQGYEQYF
14 TRBJ1-2 TRBV7-9 CASSLGQGVYGYTF
13 TRBJ2-7 TRBV27 CASSLETGYEQYF
15 TRBJ1-6 TRBV6-5 CASSSYGGNNSPLHF
15 TRBJ2-7 TRBV21-1 CASHTGSLSSYEQYF
17 TRBJ2-7 TRBV7-9 CASSPVRRTGSSYEQYF
14 TRBJ1-2 TRBV28 CASSLRDRSQGYTF
15 TRBJ2-3 TRBV5-1 CASSPPTSGGDTQYF
15 TRBJ1-2 TRBV6-6 CASSPQGQAYYGYTF
13 TRBJ2-4 TRBV29-1 CSVEEGQGNIQYF
12 TRBJ1-6 TRBV5-1 CASVVNNSPLHF
17 TRBJ2-3 TRBV10-2 CATEIQKVSRGTDTQYF
16 TRBJ1-1 TRBV9 CAIPTSGGLGNTEAFF
15 TRBJ2-5 TRBV9 CASSSGTSYGETQYF
14 TRBJ1-4 TRBV6-5 CASSYVGINEKLFF
11 TRBJ1-1 TRBV29-1 CSVGVLGDAFF
15 TRBJ2-3 TRBV27 CASSLFRGRTDTQYF
14 TRBJ1-1 TRBV25-1 CASSFGQGVTEAFF
13 TRBJ2-2 TRBV2 CASSVGVIGELFF
13 TRBJ1-1 TRBV30 CARQTQGNTEAFF